What follows are 15 T cell receptor beta chains derived from one specimen sequenced in a study of T cell repertoires in cytomegalovirus infection. TCRdb reprocessed the reads with MiXCR, giving one entry per CDR3 protein. The table records some 400,000 distinct CDR3 sequences, around a sixth of them present only once. Sequenced sample: PBMCs. The origin of the receptors is a human donor in good health (CMV status not recorded). Some clones in this sample may be carry-over from other donors' samples.

This clonotype has a handful of counts. This rearrangement joins TRBV7-9 to TRBJ2-5; D not resolved. Trimming removed 3 bases from V and 4 bases from J, with 9 bases in between. The CDR3 covers 13 residues. In germline, CDR1 is SEHNR, CDR2 FQNEAQ (reference sequence). In nucleotides, the CDR3 is TGTGCCAGCAGCTTCCTAGGCCTAGAGACCCAGTACTTC. Translating gives CASSFLGLETQYF.

This clonotype was found many times. The chain uses TRBV7-2 and TRBJ2-5; D remains ambiguous. The germline gives CDR1 SGHTA, CDR2 FQGNSA. This CDR3 has 14 amino acids. Trimming removed 1 base from V and 1 base from J, with 7 bases in between. CDR3 region: CASSLGQAQETQYF. The CDR3 region has the DNA TGTGCCAGCAGCTTAGGTCAGGCCCAAGAGACCCAGTACTTC.

A few counts support this clonotype. The chain links TRBV6-1 to TRBJ1-3; no clear D. Germline assignment: CDR1 MNHNS and CDR2 SASEGT. This CDR3 spans 11 amino acids. V dropped 10 bases and J dropped 3 bases, with 7 bases sitting between them. CDR3 region: CATNFGNTIYF. Here the CDR3 DNA reads TGTGCCACCAATTTTGGAAACACCATATATTTT.

This clonotype has ten or more counts. The CDR3 spells CASTQDRAGGDTQYF. DNA for the CDR3: TGTGCCAGCACCCAGGACAGGGCGGGGGGAGATACGCAGTATTTT. This chain links TRBV7-2 with TRBJ2-3; possibly TRBD1 or TRBD2 for D (8 bases each). CDR3 size: 15 residues. CDR1 SGHTA and CDR2 FQGNSA come from the germline V gene. Trimming removed 7 bases from V and 5 bases from J, with 19 bases in between.

This clonotype was detected ten times or more. The gene calls are TRBV20-1 and TRBJ2-7, with TRBD2 as a possible D gene (5 bases). The V end lost 1 base, the J end lost 3 bases, and 13 bases lay between the germline ends. Per the germline V gene, CDR1 is DFQATT and CDR2 is SNEGSKA (reference sequence). The CDR3 length is 14 residues. In DNA form, the CDR3 reads TGCAGTGCTAGAGGTCGGAGGAGAGGCTACGAGCAGTACTTC. It translates to CSARGRRRGYEQYF.

This clonotype was counted at least ten times. This chain joins TRBV7-2 and TRBJ2-7, with TRBD1 as a possible D gene (5 bases). Per germline, CDR1 SGHTA and CDR2 FQGNSA. With 1 base removed from V and 6 bases from J, the gap between germline ends came to 13 bases. This CDR3 has 14 amino acids. DNA for the CDR3: TGTGCCAGCAGCTTAGGGCCAGGGTACTTCGAGCAGTACTTC. Protein sequence: CASSLGPGYFEQYF. The full variable domain, rest sourced from reference TRBV7-2 and TRBJ2-7, is GAGVSQSPSNKVTEKGKDVELRCDPISGHTALYWYRQSLGQGLEFLIYFQGNSAPDKSGLPSDRFSAERTGGSVSTLTIQRTQQEDSAVYLCASSLGPGYFEQYFGPGTRLTVT.

The CDR3: CASTKRSGLEGKLFF. The CDR3 region has the DNA TGTGCCAGTACCAAGCGCTCGGGACTCGAGGGGAAACTGTTTTTT. V and J are TRBV19 and TRBJ1-4; TRBD1 is a possible D gene (5 bases). The CDR3 consists of 15 residues. Germline CDR1 LNHDA, CDR2 SQIVND (reference sequence). V was pared by 7 bases and J by 11 bases, with 23 bases between.

In DNA form, the CDR3 reads TGCGCCAGCAGCCCCGGGACAGGGGTTTGGGAGCAGTACTTC. This codes for CASSPGTGVWEQYF. V gene TRBV5-1 combines with J gene TRBJ2-7; 10 nucleotides agree with TRBD1. The V gene's germline CDR1 is SGHRS and CDR2 YFSETQ. The CDR3 has 14 residues. The V segment lost 4 bases and the J segment 7 bases; nucleotides outside the gene matches: 8. Together with reference TRBV5-1 and TRBJ2-7, the CDR3 gives the full variable domain: KAGVTQTPRYLIKTRGQQVTLSCSPISGHRSVSWYQQTPGQGLQFLFEYFSETQRNKGNFPGRFSGRQFSNSRSEMNVSTLELGDSALYLCASSPGTGVWEQYFGPGTRLTVT.

In this sample, this clonotype turned up a few times. This rearrangement joins TRBV7-8 to TRBJ2-1, with 9 bases identical to TRBD2. This CDR3 contains 15 residues. The V segment lost 2 bases and the J segment 6 bases; nucleotides outside the gene matches: 5. Germline V gene sequence: CDR1 SGHVS, CDR2 FQNEAQ. This CDR3 reads CASSLLTSGANEQFF. As DNA, the CDR3 is TGTGCCAGCAGCTTATTGACTAGCGGTGCCAATGAGCAGTTCTTC.

This clonotype was counted a few times. The V and J genes are TRBV12-3 or TRBV12-4 and TRBJ2-3, with 7 nucleotides matching TRBD2. The CDR3 covers 13 residues. V lost 4 bases and J lost 4; bases outside the gene matches: 2. As DNA, the CDR3 is TGTGCCAGCAGTTCTCTAGCGGCAGATACGCAGTATTTT. This encodes CASSSLAADTQYF.

This clonotype was observed a few times. The V gene is TRBV19, the J gene TRBJ2-6, with D tentatively TRBD1 (5 bases). Trimming shortened V by 5 bases and J by 5 bases, and 19 bases separated the two germline ends. The CDR3 covers 17 residues. In germline, CDR1 is LNHDA, CDR2 SQIVND (reference sequence). CDR3 sequence reads: CASSDRQWGLRANVLTF. DNA for the CDR3: TGTGCCAGTAGTGACCGACAGTGGGGCCTACGGGCCAACGTCCTGACTTTC. Full variable domain (remainder filled in from reference TRBV19 and TRBJ2-6): DGGITQSPKYLFRKEGQNVTLSCEQNLNHDAMYWYRQDPGQGLRLIYYSQIVNDFQKGDIAEGYSVSREKKESFPLTVTSAQKNPTAFYLCASSDRQWGLRANVLTFGAGSRLTVL.

This clonotype was seen a handful of times. The rearrangement uses TRBV10-3 and TRBJ2-5, with D perhaps TRBD2 (6 bases). With 3 bases removed from V and 5 bases from J, the gap between germline ends came to 13 bases. Germline lookup yields CDR1 ENHRY and CDR2 SYGVKD. CDR3 length: 14 residues. The CDR3 region is CAISEGAGGETQYF. The CDR3 nucleotides read TGTGCCATCAGTGAAGGAGCGGGCGGTGAGACCCAGTACTTC.

This rearrangement joins TRBV12-3 or TRBV12-4 to TRBJ2-7, with D hard to call. Trimming took 3 bases from V and 2 from J, leaving 11 bases between them. This CDR3 comprises 14 residues. The CDR3 coding sequence is TGTGCCAGCAGTTTCTTTAATCCTCCCTACGAGCAGTACTTC. Its translation: CASSFFNPPYEQYF.

The rearrangement links TRBV12-3 or TRBV12-4 to TRBJ1-2; the D gene is possibly TRBD1 (6 bases). The CDR3 loop spans 12 amino acids. Trimming removed 5 bases at V and 7 bases at J, with 11 bases between. The CDR3 DNA reads TGTGCCAGCAGTACAGGGTATCGTGGCTACACCTTC. It encodes CASSTGYRGYTF.

This clonotype turned up a few times. This rearrangement joins TRBV5-6 to TRBJ1-2, with D tentatively TRBD1 (5 bases). The ends were cut back, 4 bases at V and 0 bases at J, with 22 bases in the middle. The CDR3 extends over 18 amino acids. The germline V gene has CDR1 SGHDT and CDR2 YYEEEE. The CDR3 bases are TGTGCCAGCAGCCGAGACTACGCGGGGCCGAGCTCTAACTATGGCTACACCTTC. Translated: CASSRDYAGPSSNYGYTF.